The source of this T cell receptor (beta chain) is a study of technical replicates of blood from a few donors. The repertoire was sequenced with immunoSEQ multiplex PCR; TCRdb's copy has only in-frame clones and lacks some. This repertoire shows 45,000 to 60,000 clones, 90% to 95% found once; its top ten account for about 3.9%. Germline V gene lookup returns CDR1 SGDLS and CDR2 YYNGEE. V lost 0 bases to trimming and J lost 2 bases; unmatched junction nucleotides: 1. CDR3 length: 14 residues. The sequence was obtained from a human donor in good health. Some clones in this sample may be carry-over from other donors' samples. The sample consisted of PBMCs. This chain links TRBV9 with TRBJ1-2, with 7 bases aligning to TRBD1. The CDR3 DNA sequence: TGTGCCAGCAGCGTAGCACAGGGGAACTATGGCTACACCTTC. Translation: CASSVAQGNYGYTF.